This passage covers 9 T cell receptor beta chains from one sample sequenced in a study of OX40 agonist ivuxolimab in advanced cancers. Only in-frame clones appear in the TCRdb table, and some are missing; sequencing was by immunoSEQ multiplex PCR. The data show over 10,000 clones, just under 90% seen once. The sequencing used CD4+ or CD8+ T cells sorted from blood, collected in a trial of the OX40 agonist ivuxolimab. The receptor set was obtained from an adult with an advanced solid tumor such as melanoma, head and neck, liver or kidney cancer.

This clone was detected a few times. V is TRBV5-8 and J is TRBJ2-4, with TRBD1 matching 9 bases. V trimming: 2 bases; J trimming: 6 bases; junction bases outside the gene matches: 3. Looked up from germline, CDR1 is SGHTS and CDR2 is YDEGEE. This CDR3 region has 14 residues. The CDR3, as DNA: TGTGCCAGCAGCTTACTGGGACAGGGAAACATTCAGTACTTC. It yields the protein CASSLLGQGNIQYF.

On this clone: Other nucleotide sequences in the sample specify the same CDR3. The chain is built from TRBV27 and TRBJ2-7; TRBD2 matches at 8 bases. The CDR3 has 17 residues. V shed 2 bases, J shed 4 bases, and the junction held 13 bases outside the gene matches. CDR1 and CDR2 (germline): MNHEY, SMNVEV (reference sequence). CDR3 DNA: TGTGCCAGCAGTTTAGCGGGAGGTGCGAGGGGTTATTACGAGCAGTACTTC. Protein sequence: CASSLAGGARGYYEQYF.

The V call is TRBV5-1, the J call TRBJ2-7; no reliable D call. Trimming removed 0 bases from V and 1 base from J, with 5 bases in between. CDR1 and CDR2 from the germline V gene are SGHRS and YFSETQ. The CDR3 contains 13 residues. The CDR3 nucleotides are TGCGCCAGCAGCTTGGTAAGGTCCTACGAGCAGTACTTC. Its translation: CASSLVRSYEQYF.

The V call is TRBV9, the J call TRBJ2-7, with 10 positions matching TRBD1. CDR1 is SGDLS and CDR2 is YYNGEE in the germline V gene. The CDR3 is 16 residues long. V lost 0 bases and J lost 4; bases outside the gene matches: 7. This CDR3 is CASSVDSGQGLYEQYF. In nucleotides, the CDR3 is TGTGCCAGCAGCGTAGATTCGGGACAGGGGCTTTACGAGCAGTACTTC. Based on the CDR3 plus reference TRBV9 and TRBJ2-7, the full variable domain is DSGVTQTPKHLITATGQRVTLRCSPRSGDLSVYWYQQSLDQGLQFLIQYYNGEERAKGNILERFSAQQFPDLHSELNLSSLELGDSALYFCASSVDSGQGLYEQYFGPGTRLTVT.

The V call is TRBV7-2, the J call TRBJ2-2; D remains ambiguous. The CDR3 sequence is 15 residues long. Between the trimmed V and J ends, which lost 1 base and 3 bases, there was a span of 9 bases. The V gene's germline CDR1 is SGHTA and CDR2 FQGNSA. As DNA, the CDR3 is TGTGCCAGCAGCTTAGTGGGCAGTTACACCGGGGAGCTGTTTTTT. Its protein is CASSLVGSYTGELFF.

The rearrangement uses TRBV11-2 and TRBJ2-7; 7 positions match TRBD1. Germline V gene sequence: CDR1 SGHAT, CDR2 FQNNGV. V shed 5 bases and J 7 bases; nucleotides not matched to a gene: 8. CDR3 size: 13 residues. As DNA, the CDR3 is TGTGCCAGCAGCCGAGGGACAGCTGGGGAGCAGTACTTC. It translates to CASSRGTAGEQYF.

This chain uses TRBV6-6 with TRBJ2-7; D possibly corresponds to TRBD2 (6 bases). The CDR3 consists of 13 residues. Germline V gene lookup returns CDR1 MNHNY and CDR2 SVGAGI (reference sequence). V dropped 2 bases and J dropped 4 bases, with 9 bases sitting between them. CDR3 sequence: CASSYGGKYEQYF. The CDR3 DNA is TGTGCCAGCAGTTACGGGGGGAAGTACGAGCAGTACTTC.

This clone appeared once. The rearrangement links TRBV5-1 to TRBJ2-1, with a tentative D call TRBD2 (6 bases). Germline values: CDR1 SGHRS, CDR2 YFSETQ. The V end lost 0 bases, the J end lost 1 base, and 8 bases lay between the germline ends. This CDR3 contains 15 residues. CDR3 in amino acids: CASSLVRESYNEQFF. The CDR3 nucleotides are TGCGCCAGCAGCTTGGTACGGGAGTCCTACAATGAGCAGTTCTTC.

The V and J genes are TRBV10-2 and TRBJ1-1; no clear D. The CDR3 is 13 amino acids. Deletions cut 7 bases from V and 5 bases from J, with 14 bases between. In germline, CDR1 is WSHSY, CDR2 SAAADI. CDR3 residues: CASISPESTEAFF. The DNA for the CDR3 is TGCGCCAGCATTTCGCCAGAATCAACTGAAGCTTTCTTT.